What follows describes a single T cell receptor beta chain. Its antigen is still unknown. The record has no base qualities; no much larger clone is one base away. This entry belongs to a study of T cell responses to AZD1222 COVID-19 vaccine (dated by TCRdb to about 2021). As for the study more broadly: Because spike-specific TCR depth and breadth did not differ between the two schedules, AZD1222 recipients who got a second dose at roughly 4 weeks were pooled with those who got a second dose at roughly 12 weeks. Trial participants were enrolled by age into subgroups of 18-55, 56-69 and 70-plus years, and approximately 150, 30 and 60 TCR-sequenced participants, respectively, were included in these subgroups. TCR sequencing was performed for about 250 trial participants, of whom roughly 200 were given two doses of AZD1222 and around 26 were given two doses of MenACWY control vaccine.

General conclusions and limits of the study: The 56-69-year group was small, and its depth increase did not reach significance, likely because of low power. CD4 TCRs associated with the vaccine covered the entire spike protein, and the dominant responses were in regions 160-218 and 743-854. Conclusions about previously exposed vaccinees are limited, since just six AZD1222 recipients were seropositive for SARS-CoV-2 at baseline. Participants were mostly white British and included more females than males, and it was suggested by the authors that clonal diversity may have been underestimated. A significant rise in spike-specific TCR breadth and depth was observed after two AZD1222 doses relative to day 0 and relative to MenACWY recipients. Nearly half of unique spike-specific TCRs reportedly recognized epitopes outside regions mutated in the B.1.351 and B.1.1.7 variants. Because no samples from the day 14 peak response were available, repertoires could be characterized only after the peak T cell response.

The CDR3 regions of human TCRbeta chains were analyzed by immunosequencing. Per the authors' processing: TCRs in the repertoires were matched against a reference library of SARS-CoV-2-specific TCRs that had been generated with the MIRA antigen-specificity platform. Breadth was defined as the fraction of unique TCRs that were SARS-CoV-2-associated. Depth was defined as the fraction of total T cells that were SARS-CoV-2-associated. Using the MIRA data, every spike-specific TCR was mapped to the spike region that the TCR reacted to and assigned to either a CD4 or a CD8 class. Log10-transformed breadth and depth values were compared by one-way ANOVA with Sidak's multiple comparisons tests. The clones in this table, taken by TCRdb from immuneACCESS, are in-frame only. Not every clone is retained; where verified, under half of the shortfall comes from an unresolved V gene, and the cause of the rest is unknown. D and trimming were read from the DNA, whereas the V and J calls and clone size are those reported in that table. In this sample the table shows over 150,000 clones, roughly 90% of which occur a single time. The ten largest make up approximately 5.7% of the sample.

Taken with the paper, the label for time point translates to: baseline before first vaccination. Vaccinee samples were obtained from the UK trials COV001 and COV002, which included a single-blind randomized controlled phase 2/3 trial of AZD1222 (ChAdOx1 nCoV-19) in healthy adults. Trial participant PBMC samples were collected at day 0 and day 28 after the second dose for TCRbeta chain sequencing. Its CDR3 holds 16 amino acids, cysteine through phenylalanine. Of the read, only the CDR3 DNA is kept; its 48 bases are in frame from base 1. The germline ends are 14 bases apart after V is trimmed by 1 base and J by 1 base. According to the germline V gene, CDR1 reads SGHDT and CDR2 reads YYEEEE.

Material: peripheral blood, obtained on day 0 of AZD1222 vaccination. The clonotype comes from an adult in good health. The rearrangement joined TRBV5-6 to TRBJ1-2; a tentative D match to TRBD1 spans 6 bases. The DNA sequence follows: TGTGCCAGCAGCTTGACATGGGACACCAATAACTATGGCTACACCTTC. This translates into CASSLTWDTNNYGYTF.